This T cell receptor beta chain derives from a study of T cell responses to AZD1222 COVID-19 vaccine. General observations from the study: Donors were mostly white British, more females; clonal diversity possibly underestimated.

Germline CDR1 and CDR2: SNHLY and FYNNEI. Trimming shortened V by 1 base and J by 3 bases, and 15 bases separated the two germline ends. The CDR3 contains 16 residues. Clones were sequenced by immunoSEQ multiplex PCR, and TCRdb holds only the in-frame ones, with some missing. The sample has tens of thousands of clones, roughly nine tenths seen once. On this clone itself: Its antigen is as yet unknown.

The clonotype originates from an adult in good health. V usage is TRBV2 and J usage is TRBJ2-5; a possible D gene is TRBD2 (7 bases). Sequenced material: peripheral blood, taken on day 0 of AZD1222 vaccination. The CDR3 region is CASSEVGGPGKETQYF. DNA for the CDR3: TGTGCCAGCAGTGAAGTGGGGGGGCCAGGTAAAGAGACCCAGTACTTC.